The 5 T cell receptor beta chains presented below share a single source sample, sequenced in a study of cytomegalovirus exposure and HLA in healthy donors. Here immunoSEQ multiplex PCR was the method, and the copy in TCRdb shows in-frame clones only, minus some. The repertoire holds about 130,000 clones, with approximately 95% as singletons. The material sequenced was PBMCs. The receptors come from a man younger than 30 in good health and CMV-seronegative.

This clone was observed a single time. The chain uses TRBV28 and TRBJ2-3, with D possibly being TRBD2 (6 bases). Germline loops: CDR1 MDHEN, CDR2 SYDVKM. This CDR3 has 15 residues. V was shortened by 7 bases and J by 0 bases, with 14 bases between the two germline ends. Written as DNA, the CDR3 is TGTGCCAGCAAAATTAGCGGTATTAGCACAGATACGCAGTATTTT. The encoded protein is CASKISGISTDTQYF.

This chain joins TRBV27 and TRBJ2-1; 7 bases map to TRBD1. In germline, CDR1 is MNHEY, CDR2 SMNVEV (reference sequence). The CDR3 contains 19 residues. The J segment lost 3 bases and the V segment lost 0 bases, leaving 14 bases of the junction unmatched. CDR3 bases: TGTGCCAGCAGTTTATCGGTCATTCAGGGGGTGGTAGGCTACAATGAGCAGTTCTTC. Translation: CASSLSVIQGVVGYNEQFF.

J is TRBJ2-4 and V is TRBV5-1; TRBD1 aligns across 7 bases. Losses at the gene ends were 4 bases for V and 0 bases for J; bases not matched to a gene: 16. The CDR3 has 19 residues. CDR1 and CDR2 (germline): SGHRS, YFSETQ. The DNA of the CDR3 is TGCGCCAGCAGCCCCGGCCCAGGGGGAGATGGTCTAGCCAAAAACATTCAGTACTTC. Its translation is CASSPGPGGDGLAKNIQYF.

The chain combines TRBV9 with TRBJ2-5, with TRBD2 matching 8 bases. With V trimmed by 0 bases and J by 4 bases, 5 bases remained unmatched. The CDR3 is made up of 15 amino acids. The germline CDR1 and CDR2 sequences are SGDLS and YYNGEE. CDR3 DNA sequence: TGTGCCAGCAGCGTAGAGGCCCTAGCGGGAGAGACCCAGTACTTC. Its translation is CASSVEALAGETQYF.

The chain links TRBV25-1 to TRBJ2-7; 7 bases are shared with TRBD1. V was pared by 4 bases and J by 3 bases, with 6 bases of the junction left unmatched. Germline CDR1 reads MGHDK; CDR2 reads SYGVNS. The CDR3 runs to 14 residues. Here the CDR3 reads CASSGAGTVYEQYF. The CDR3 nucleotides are TGTGCCAGCAGTGGAGCCGGGACAGTCTACGAGCAGTACTTC.